What follows are 8 T cell receptor beta chains derived from one specimen sequenced in a study of monozygotic twins with inflammatory bowel disease. TCRdb reanalyzed the 5' RACE reads, giving one entry per CDR3 protein sequence and no DNA. The sample table sets out fewer than 550,000 distinct CDR3 sequences. Material for sequencing was blood. The receptors come from a human donor with ulcerative colitis or Crohn's disease, or a healthy co-twin of an affected twin (not recorded which).

This chain joins TRBV20-1 and TRBJ2-1; the D call of TRBD1 rests on TCRdb alone, since no DNA is present to check it. This CDR3 is built from 15 residues. CDR1 and CDR2 (germline): DFQATT, SNEGSKA (reference sequence). CDR3 loop: CSARDDPGPRNEQFF.

The J gene is TRBJ1-1, the V gene TRBV5-6; TCRdb lists TRBD1, though no DNA is available to test this call. The V gene's germline CDR1 is SGHDT and CDR2 YYEEEE. This CDR3 is built from 11 residues. CDR3 amino acids: CASSFSGAETF.

The genes are TRBV28 and TRBJ2-7. The germline V gene has CDR1 MDHEN and CDR2 SYDVKM. The CDR3 has 11 residues. CDR3: CASRDPYEQYF.

The chain has TRBV20-1 and TRBJ1-2. CDR1 is DFQATT and CDR2 is SNEGSKA in the germline V gene (reference sequence). The CDR3 contains 13 residues. The CDR3 region is CSARVPSNYGYTF.

This chain uses TRBV4-1 with TRBJ1-2. Germline loops: CDR1 MGHRA, CDR2 YSYEKL. The CDR3 totals 13 residues. CDR3 region: CASSQLGNYGYTF.

The rearrangement uses TRBV27 and TRBJ2-1; TCRdb proposes TRBD2, but this gene call is untestable without DNA. This CDR3 has 14 residues. Looked up from germline, CDR1 is MNHEY and CDR2 is SMNVEV (reference sequence). CDR3 loop: CASSPLASGRIGFF.

The CDR3 is CVSSIDNSYEQYF. The chain has TRBV6-5 and TRBJ2-7. CDR3 length equals 13 residues. CDR1 and CDR2 (germline): MNHEY, SVGAGI.

The J gene is TRBJ1-1, the V gene TRBV18. This CDR3 comprises 14 residues. The germline gives CDR1 KGHSH, CDR2 LQKENI. This chain's CDR3 is CASSSTVSSTEAFF.